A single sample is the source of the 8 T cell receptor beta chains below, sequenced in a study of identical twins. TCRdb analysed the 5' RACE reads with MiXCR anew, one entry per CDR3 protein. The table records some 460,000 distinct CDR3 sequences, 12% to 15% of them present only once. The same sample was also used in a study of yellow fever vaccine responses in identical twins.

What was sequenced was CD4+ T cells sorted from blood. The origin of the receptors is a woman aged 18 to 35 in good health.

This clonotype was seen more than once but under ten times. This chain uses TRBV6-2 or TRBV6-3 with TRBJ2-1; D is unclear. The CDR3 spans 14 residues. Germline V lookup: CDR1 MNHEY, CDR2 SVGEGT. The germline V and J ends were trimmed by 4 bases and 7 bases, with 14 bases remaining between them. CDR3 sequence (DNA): TGTGCCAGCAGTTTCGGACCGAATCTGAATGAGCAGTTCTTC. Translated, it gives CASSFGPNLNEQFF.

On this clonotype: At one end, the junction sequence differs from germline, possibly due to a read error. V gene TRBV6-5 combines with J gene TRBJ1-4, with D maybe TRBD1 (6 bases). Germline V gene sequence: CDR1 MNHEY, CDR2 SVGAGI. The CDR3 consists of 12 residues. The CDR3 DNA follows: TGTGCCAGCAGTGGAACGGCGGGACATACTGTCTTT. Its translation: CASSGTAGHTVF.

The CDR3 reads CASSPQTSQLGETQYF. The CDR3 bases are TGTGCCAGCTCACCGCAGACGAGCCAACTGGGGGAGACCCAGTACTTC. The rearrangement joins TRBV18 to TRBJ2-5; D is unresolved. The germline V and J ends were trimmed by 3 bases and 5 bases, with 19 bases remaining between them. Per the germline V gene, CDR1 is KGHSH and CDR2 is LQKENI. This CDR3 is 16 amino acids long.

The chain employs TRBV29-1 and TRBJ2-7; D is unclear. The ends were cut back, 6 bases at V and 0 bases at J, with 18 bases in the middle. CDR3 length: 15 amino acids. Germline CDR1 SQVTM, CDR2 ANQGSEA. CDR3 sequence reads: CSVRGSSLSSYEQYF. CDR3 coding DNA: TGCAGCGTCAGAGGTTCATCTTTAAGCTCCTACGAGCAGTACTTC.

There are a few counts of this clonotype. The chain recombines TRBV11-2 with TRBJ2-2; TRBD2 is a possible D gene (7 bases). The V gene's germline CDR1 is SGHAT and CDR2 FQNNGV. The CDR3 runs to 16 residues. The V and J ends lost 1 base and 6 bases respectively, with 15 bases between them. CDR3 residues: CASSLGGGIEAGELFF. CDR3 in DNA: TGTGCCAGCAGCTTAGGCGGGGGCATAGAGGCCGGGGAGCTGTTTTTT.

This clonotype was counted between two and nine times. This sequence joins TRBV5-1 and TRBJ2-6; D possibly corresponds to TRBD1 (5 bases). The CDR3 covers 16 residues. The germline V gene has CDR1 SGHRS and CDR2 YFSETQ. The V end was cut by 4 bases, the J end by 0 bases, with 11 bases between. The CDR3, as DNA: TGCGCCAGCAGCATATTGACAGTCTCTGGGGCCAACGTCCTGACTTTC. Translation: CASSILTVSGANVLTF.

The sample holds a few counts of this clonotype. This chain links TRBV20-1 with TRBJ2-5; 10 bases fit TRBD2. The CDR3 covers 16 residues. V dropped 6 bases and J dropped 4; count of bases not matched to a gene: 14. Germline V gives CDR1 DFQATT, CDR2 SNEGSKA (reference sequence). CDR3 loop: CSAPRASGGFRETQYF. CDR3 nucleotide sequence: TGCAGTGCGCCCCGGGCTAGCGGGGGATTCCGAGAGACCCAGTACTTC.

CDR3 nucleotides: TGCGCCAGCAGCTTGATAAGAATGCGACAGGGGGCTTTTGGTGAGCAGTTCTTC. Its protein is CASSLIRMRQGAFGEQFF. The chain has TRBV5-1 and TRBJ2-1; TRBD1 matches 10 bases. V was clipped by 1 base and J by 9 bases; unmatched bases: 16. The CDR3 length is 18 residues. Germline V gives CDR1 SGHRS, CDR2 YFSETQ.